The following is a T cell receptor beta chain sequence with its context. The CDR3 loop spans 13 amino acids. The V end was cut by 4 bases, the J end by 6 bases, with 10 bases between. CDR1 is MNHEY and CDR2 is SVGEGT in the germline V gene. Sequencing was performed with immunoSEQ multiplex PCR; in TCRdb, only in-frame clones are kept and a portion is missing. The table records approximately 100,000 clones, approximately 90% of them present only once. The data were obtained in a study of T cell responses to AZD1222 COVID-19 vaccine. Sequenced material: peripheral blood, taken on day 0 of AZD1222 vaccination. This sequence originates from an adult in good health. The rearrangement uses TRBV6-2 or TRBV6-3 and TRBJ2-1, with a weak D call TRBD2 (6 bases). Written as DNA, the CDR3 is TGTGCCAGCAGTTGGGGGGTTCCCAATGAGCAGTTCTTC. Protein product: CASSWGVPNEQFF.